This T cell receptor (beta chain) appears in the sequencing data of a study of cytomegalovirus exposure and HLA in healthy donors (dated by TCRdb to the late 2010s). Describing the broader study: In an earlier analysis of approximately 640 of the donors, about 270 Gb of sequence data and approximately 100 million unique TCR beta sequences from some 170 million T cells were reported. About 310 gigabases of sequencing data and approximately 85 million unique TCR sequences were included in an early release covering roughly 600 HLA-typed donors. Of the 300 to 450 genotyped donors, around 81% fell in the genetic ancestry cluster associated with self-reported Caucasian donors. The study aimed to test whether signatures of past pathogen exposure could be identified by cataloging public T cell receptors. The study used immunosequencing to profile the T cell repertoires of several hundred subjects and linked those repertoires to cytomegalovirus serostatus. Along with the approximately 700-subject first cohort, a separate validation cohort of roughly 110 different subjects was used. High-throughput TCR immunosequencing, statistical association of individual TCRs with disease status, and machine learning were combined to predict cytomegalovirus infection status. In a later analysis, previously published TCR beta repertoires from fewer than 750 donors were re-analyzed and high-resolution HLA genotyping was added so that TCR occurrence patterns could be studied. The later analysis used no new phenotypic data to find candidate immune exposures, relying instead on TCR beta sequences and their occurrence across donors. In an earlier analysis of 587 of the donors, high-throughput TCR beta sequencing was used to judge whether each TCR beta V gene segment behaved as functional or pseudogenic. Alongside the repertoire data, information on donor age, sex, ethnicity and CMV serostatus was compiled. Genome-wide SNP genotypes for about 55% of the roughly 670 donors were used in a later genetic analysis, which treated that subset as a discovery cohort. Every repertoire in the discovery cohort had been generated on one and the same sequencing platform. HLA typing covered class I and class II loci at four-digit resolution. The number of typed donors differed by locus: about 620-640 for A, B, C, DRB1 and DQB1; roughly 510 for DQA1; approximately 600 for DPA1; and around 490 for DPB1. Because of strong linkage in the cohort, roughly five DR-DQ haplotypes were treated as single units for association and clustering. Among a few hundred genotyped donors of the cohort, an average of about 240,000 unique TCR beta nucleotide sequences were sequenced per donor, about a sixth of them non-productive. On the study overall, not on this receptor specifically: Assigning TCR associations to individual alleles was difficult when HLA alleles, especially DR and DQ, strongly co-occurred. Only TCR beta chains were sequenced in this cohort, and the absence of alpha or paired-chain data limited detectable features. Across donors, most TCR sequences were observed very rarely, whereas some public TCRs were present in many individuals. Compared with the roughly 670-donor mean, donors in an Asian-associated ancestry cluster had fewer N-insertions in productive TCRs, according to a later genetic analysis. Because HLA typing was unavailable for some donors at each locus, only the typed subset was used in association tests. The earlier analysis of some 540 of the donors excluded roughly 17 rarely observed V segments, including chromosome 9 orphons, because counts were too low. Linkage disequilibrium might explain the correlated functional status among segregating V segments, but an unknown experimental factor could not be excluded. An association between a missense DCLRE1C variant and V-gene and J-gene trimming of TCR beta chains was found in a later genetic analysis and replicated in an independent cohort. The 87-base-pair reads could not distinguish some IMGT-functional V segments, including TRBV6-2 and TRBV6-3, so those segments were excluded. Immune exposure information for the cohort was limited to CMV serostatus. Several of the top co-occurrence clusters appeared to be linked to parvovirus B19, influenza, CMV and Epstein-Barr virus, according to a later analysis. A cluster of highly shared sequence variants was judged likely to be a technical artifact of the sequencing pipeline. The classifier was reported to diagnose cytomegalovirus status with high specificity and sensitivity in both the original cohort and the validation cohort. In an earlier analysis of some 540 of the donors, most TCR beta V segments appeared in productive rearrangements about 90% or about 30% of the time, broadly matching IMGT annotations. In vitro tests confirmed that a few of the cytomegalovirus-associated TCR beta chains recognize cytomegalovirus antigens. According to a later analysis, TCR association rates differed among HLA loci, with DRB1 alleles showing the most associated TCRs and HLA-C alleles showing the fewest. A further reported finding was that TCR beta sequences accurately predicted the HLA-A and HLA-B alleles for most subjects in the first cohort. In a later analysis, HLA-associated TCR beta chains were found to be more clonally expanded and to have lower generation probabilities than equally common non-associated chains. Specific HLA alleles were associated with over 15,000 TCR beta sequences at a false discovery rate of 0.05 in a later analysis. Presence/absence analyses assumed roughly uniform sequencing depth across donors, an assumption that may not hold. A later analysis found that most CMV-associated TCR beta chains appeared HLA-restricted, with HLA associations seemingly driven largely by CMV exposure. The authors suggested that the approach could potentially be generalized to other disease states and immunological phenotypes. In the study, around 150 TCR beta chains were listed as associated with cytomegalovirus.

There are a few counts of this clone. Its antigen is currently not known. Base quality data are lacking; no much larger clone is found one base away. V and J lose 6 bases and 0 bases, and a span of 9 bases separates them. CDR1 and CDR2 are drawn from the germline V gene: SNHLY, FYNNEI. The CDR3 runs 14 residues from the cysteine to the phenylalanine. Just the 42-base CDR3 DNA is kept, in frame starting at base 1. Libraries were built with the immunoSEQ multiplex PCR assay. For the multiplex PCR, a mixture combining 60 forward primers for TCR Vbeta segments and 13 reverse primers for TCR Jbeta segments was used. Amplification of the CDR3 region of rearranged TCR beta genes was performed with a multiplex PCR assay on genomic DNA. On the Illumina HiSeq System, the amplified TCR beta libraries were sequenced as 87-base-pair reads. Per the authors' processing: A later analysis counted approximately 74 million unique TCR beta chains across the 666 repertoires, and roughly 11 million of these chains were shared by at least two donors. Raw reads were error-corrected and collapsed into unique sequences by a nearest-neighbor algorithm in which closely related sequences were merged to remove PCR and sequencing errors. CDR3 sequences were aligned to IMGT reference sequences to assign V, D and J gene segments. For a sequence to be retained, a match of at least six nucleotides to both a V gene segment and a J gene segment was required. A rearrangement counted as productive if the CDR3 had no stop codons and remained in frame with V and J, and every other rearrangement counted as non-productive. Following IMGT convention, CDR3 was defined as the stretch from the second conserved V-encoded cysteine up to the conserved J-encoded phenylalanine. The earlier analysis of approximately 590 of the donors excluded any sequence lacking an unambiguous match to a single V gene segment. In an earlier analysis of some 590 of the donors, a V segment was called functional when productive rearrangements were above 56.7%, and segregating when the standard deviation between donors exceeded 5%. A statistical classification framework was built to diagnose cytomegalovirus status from the catalog of TCR beta chain sequences. In a later analysis, V and J genes were assigned by comparing TCR nucleotide sequences against IMGT/GENE-DB human TR gene sequences. In a later analysis, CDR3 sequences and most-parsimonious VDJ recombination scenarios were assigned using the TCRdist pipeline. In a later analysis, every TCR beta chain was defined by the combination of its CDR3 amino acid sequence and its V-gene family, and reads without a unique V-gene family were dropped. In a later analysis, 500 to 650 highly shared, low-generation-probability nucleotide sequences were removed to address suspected cross-contamination and a sequencing artifact. For each public chain, a later analysis derived a clonal expansion index from normalized ranks of inferred template counts within each repertoire. In a later analysis, generation probabilities were computed with a VDJ recombination model fitted to out-of-frame rearrangements, and the resulting probabilities were checked against IGoR. Hypergeometric tests were used in a later analysis to score TCR-TCR, TCR-HLA and TCR-CMV co-occurrence, with a repertoire-size bias correction applied to the TCR pairs. False discovery rates were estimated in a later analysis by permuting HLA or CMV assignments 20 times. In a later analysis, co-occurring TCRs were grouped using DBSCAN, and TCRdist sequence similarity was added for clustering within HLA-allele-positive subsets. For co-occurrence clustering, repertoires with fewer than 30,000 or more than 120,000 public chains were excluded, along with roughly 5 repertoires with anomalous nucleotide sharing. This is the immuneACCESS table as TCRdb keeps it, with only in-frame sequences that have V and J called. A part of the clones is gone; compared with another copy, unresolved V genes explain less than half, and the rest is unexplained. D and trimming were read from the DNA, whereas the V and J calls and clone size are those reported in that table. The sample yields approximately 190,000 clones; about three quarters were counted once. The biggest ten clones account for roughly 2% of the sample.

The cohort was made up of roughly 670 healthy bone marrow donors. At the time of sampling, every cohort member was nominally healthy, though immune exposures that went unrecorded were likely present. The donor was CMV seropositive and belonged to the group of 250 to 350 seropositive cohort members. Each donor provided a peripheral blood sample, and peripheral blood mononuclear cells were used for TCR beta sequencing. Genomic DNA was extracted from the blood cell samples with the Qiagen DNeasy Blood Extraction Kit. The sample consisted of PBMCs. This receptor was identified in a woman aged 30 to 39 in good health and CMV-seropositive. The chain was built from TRBV2 and TRBJ1-5, with no confident D gene call. The DNA sequence is as follows: TGTGCCAGCAGGGAGAACTTTAGCAATCAGCCCCAGCATTTT. Its amino acids are CASRENFSNQPQHF.